The source of this TCR beta chain is a study of naive and memory T cell subsets. CDR3 length equals 16 residues. Germline CDR1 reads SGHAT; CDR2 reads FQNNGV. V lost 1 base and J lost 15, with 25 bases in between. Both TRBC1 and TRBC2 were covered by a beta constant-region primer of two equimolar oligonucleotides. A single record per CDR3 protein comes from TCRdb applying MiXCR to the UMI-ligation and nested PCR reads. The sample yields tens of thousands of distinct CDR3 sequences, 13% seen once. CD4+ T cell IFNgamma after overnight CMV lysate exposure gave donor CMV status. Sequences were obtained from central memory CD4+ T cells from blood. This rearrangement joins TRBV11-2 to TRBJ2-1, with D perhaps matching TRBD2 (5 bases). The receptor's source is a human donor in good health. The CDR3: CASSLVGWVEARGWFF. Here the CDR3 DNA reads TGTGCCAGCAGCTTAGTGGGTTGGGTTGAGGCCCGCGGGTGGTTCTTC.